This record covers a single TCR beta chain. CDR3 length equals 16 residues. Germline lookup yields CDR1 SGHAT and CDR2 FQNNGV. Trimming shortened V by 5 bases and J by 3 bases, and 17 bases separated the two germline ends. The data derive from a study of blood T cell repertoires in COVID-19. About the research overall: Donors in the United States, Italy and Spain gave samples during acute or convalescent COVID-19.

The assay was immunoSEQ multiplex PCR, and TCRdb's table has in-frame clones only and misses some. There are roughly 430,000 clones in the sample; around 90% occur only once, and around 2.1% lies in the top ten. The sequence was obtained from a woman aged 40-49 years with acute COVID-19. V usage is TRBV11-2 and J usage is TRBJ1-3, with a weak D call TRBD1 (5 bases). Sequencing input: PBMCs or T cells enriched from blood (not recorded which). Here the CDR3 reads CASSTYRWAGGNTIYF. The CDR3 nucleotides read TGTGCCAGCAGCACCTACAGGTGGGCAGGTGGAAACACCATATATTTT.